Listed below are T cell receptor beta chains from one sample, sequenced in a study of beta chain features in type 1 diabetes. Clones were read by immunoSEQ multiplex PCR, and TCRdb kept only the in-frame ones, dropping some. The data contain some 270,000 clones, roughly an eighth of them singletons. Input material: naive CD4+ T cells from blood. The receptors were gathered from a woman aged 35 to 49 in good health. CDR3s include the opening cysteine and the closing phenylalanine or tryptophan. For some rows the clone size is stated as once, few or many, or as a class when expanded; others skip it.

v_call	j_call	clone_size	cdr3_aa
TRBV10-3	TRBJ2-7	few	CAIRVTGAYEQYF
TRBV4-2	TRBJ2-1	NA	CASSQGLAGGMRHNEQFF
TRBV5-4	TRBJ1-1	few	CASSLVARAEVEAFF
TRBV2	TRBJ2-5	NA	CASSELAVSRGSQYF
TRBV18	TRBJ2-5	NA	CASSPSRTVQETQYF
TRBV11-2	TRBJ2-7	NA	CASSSLDRGTPYEQYF
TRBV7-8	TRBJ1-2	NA	CASSFTGTGGYGYTF
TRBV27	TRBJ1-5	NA	CASSLRGQPQHF
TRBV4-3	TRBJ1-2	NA	CASSHVRTGPHYGYTF
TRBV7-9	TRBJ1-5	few	CASSAGQGARQPQHF
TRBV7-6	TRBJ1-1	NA	CASSSRQGDFF
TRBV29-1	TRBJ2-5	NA	CSVEVGVISQYF
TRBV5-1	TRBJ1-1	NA	CASSSLGQENMNTEAFF
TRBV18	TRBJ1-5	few	CASSLKQGDQPQHF
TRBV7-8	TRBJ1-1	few	CASSSLFDTAAFF
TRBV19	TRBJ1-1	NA	CASSISRDTEAFF
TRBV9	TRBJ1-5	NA	CASSVGAGDNQPQHF
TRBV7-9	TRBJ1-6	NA	CAIRPPAQGLGPNSPLHF
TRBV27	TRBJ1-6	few	CASSPRQGRFWSPLHF
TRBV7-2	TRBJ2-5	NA	CASSSGVSGPRGETQYF
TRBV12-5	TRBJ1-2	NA	CASGLVSTYGYTF
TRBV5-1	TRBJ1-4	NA	CASGRGTEANEKLFF
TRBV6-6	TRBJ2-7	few	CASSYGSGLHEQYF